This T cell receptor (beta chain) was observed in a study of glioma-infiltrating T cells after dendritic cell vaccination (dated by TCRdb to the mid-2010s). Looking at the study overall: The cohort comprised around 15 glioblastoma patients from Phase I and II dendritic cell vaccination trials, 9 newly diagnosed and 6 with recurrent disease. Autologous tumor lysate-pulsed dendritic cell vaccination was administered to the patients between about 2002 and 2013. To make the vaccine, monocyte-derived dendritic cells were cultured for 6 to 7 days with IL-4 and GM-CSF and then pulsed overnight with autologous tumor lysate. Each patient got three intradermal injections of the dendritic cell vaccine, spaced at biweekly intervals, in the arm below the axilla. In glioblastoma patients vaccinated with dendritic cells, deep sequencing of TCR beta CDR3 regions served to measure the amount of tumor-infiltrating lymphocytes and to compare repertoires between tumor and blood. TCR sequencing metrics, including TIL content and tumor-blood repertoire overlap, were correlated with survival after dendritic cell vaccination.

What the research found in general, with its limitations: The TCR overlap response model with three groups was called speculative and said to need prospective validation. The cohort was small and heterogeneous, only a few patients had full blood and tumor sets, and even fewer had initial-recurrent tumor pairs. Longer time to progression and overall survival after dendritic cell vaccination were predicted by higher estimated pretreatment TIL content. TCR clonality showed no direct relationship with survival, which suggests that a diverse polyclonal response may be important.

Germline trimming: 4 bases from V, 4 bases from J; junction bases outside gene matches: 5. The germline V gene encodes CDR1 SGHRS and CDR2 YFSETQ. The CDR3 measures 15 amino acids from cysteine to phenylalanine. Only CDR3 DNA is held: 45 bases, read in frame from base 1. Using the immunoSEQ assay, TCRB CDR3 regions were amplified from approximately 1.9 micrograms of genomic DNA, or from all available DNA when less than that was on hand. The multiplex PCR employed 60 forward primers targeting TCR V beta segments and 13 reverse primers targeting J beta segments. To estimate reads per starting template, synthetic control templates were spiked into each sample at limiting dilution. Reads of 87 bp were generated by sequencing on the Illumina HiSeq System. Processing in the source paper ran as follows. To remove PCR and sequencing errors, closely related sequences were merged with a nearest neighbor algorithm. TCR overlap was defined as the percentage of unique tumor TCR beta sequences that were also found in the peripheral blood of the same patient. In TCRdb, the immuneACCESS table is reduced to in-frame sequences with V and J assigned. These tables do not hold every clone; where another copy was compared, an unresolved V gene accounts for under half, and the others remain unexplained. V and J calls plus clone size are reproduced from that table; the DNA served to infer D and trimming. Recorded for this sample are 50,000 to 60,000 clones; approximately 80% of them occurred a single time. Less than 20% of the sample rests with the top ten.

Comments on this clone: It has no known antigen specificity. No clone much larger than this one lies a single base away; base qualities are absent.

According to the study, the label for this sample's time point signals: after dendritic cell vaccination, including at tumor progression/relapse. Patients were selected for having adequate residual fresh-frozen tumor tissue and more than two years of available survival data. Although molecular status otherwise differed among the glioblastoma patients, no patient had an isocitrate dehydrogenase mutation. PBMC were collected before vaccination, two weeks after the third vaccination, and at tumor progression when it occurred. Genomic DNA was extracted with the Qiagen DNeasy Blood extraction Kit. This clonotype originated in a human donor with glioblastoma. Recombination connected TRBV5-1 to TRBJ2-7; TRBD2 aligns with 13 central bases. The source material was blood, sampled after dendritic cell vaccination. Here the CDR3 is given as CASSIGLAGDYEQYF. The base sequence is TGCGCCAGCAGCATCGGACTAGCGGGGGATTACGAGCAGTACTTC.